This T cell receptor (beta chain) was recorded in a study of shared clonotypes between healthy human individuals. The CDR3 totals 19 residues. V lost 0 bases and J 4 bases, leaving 24 bases between the germline ends. Germline values: CDR1 GTSNPN, CDR2 SVGIG (reference sequence). The method was immunoSEQ multiplex PCR; TCRdb's version includes in-frame clones alone and lacks a portion of them. The sample contains around 2.1 million clones, around 95% of which appear only once. The TCR sequence derives from a man between 18 and 35 years old in good health. The sample taken for sequencing was naive CD4+ T cells sorted from blood. Documented subset: CD45RA+ positively selected. The V gene is TRBV30, the J gene TRBJ2-2; D is possibly TRBD2 (6 bases). In DNA, the CDR3 is TGTGCCTGGAGTGTACCCTCTTCTCTAGGGACTGACTTCACCGGGGAGCTGTTTTTT. Protein product: CAWSVPSSLGTDFTGELFF.